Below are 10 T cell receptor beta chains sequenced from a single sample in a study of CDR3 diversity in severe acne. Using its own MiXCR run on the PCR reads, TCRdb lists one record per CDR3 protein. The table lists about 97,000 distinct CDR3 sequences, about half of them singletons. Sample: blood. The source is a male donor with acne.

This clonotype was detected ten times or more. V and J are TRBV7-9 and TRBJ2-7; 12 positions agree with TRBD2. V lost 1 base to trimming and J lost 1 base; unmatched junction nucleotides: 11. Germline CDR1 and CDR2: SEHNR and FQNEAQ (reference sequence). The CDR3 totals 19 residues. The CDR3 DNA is TGTGCCAGCAGCTTAGTGGAGCTAGCGGGAGGGTCTAGGTCCTACGAGCAGTACGTC. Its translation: CASSLVELAGGSRSYEQYV.

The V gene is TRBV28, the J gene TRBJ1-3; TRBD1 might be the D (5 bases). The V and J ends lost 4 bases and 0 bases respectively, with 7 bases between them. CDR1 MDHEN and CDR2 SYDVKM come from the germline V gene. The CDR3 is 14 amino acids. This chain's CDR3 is CASSSGHSGNTIYF. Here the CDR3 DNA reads TGTGCCAGCAGTTCTGGACACTCTGGAAACACCATATATTTT. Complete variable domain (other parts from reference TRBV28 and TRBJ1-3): DVKVTQSSRYLVKRTGEKVFLECVQDMDHENMFWYRQDPGLGLRLIYFSYDVKMKEKGDIPEGYSVSREKKERFSLILESASTNQTSMYLCASSSGHSGNTIYFGEGSWLTVV.

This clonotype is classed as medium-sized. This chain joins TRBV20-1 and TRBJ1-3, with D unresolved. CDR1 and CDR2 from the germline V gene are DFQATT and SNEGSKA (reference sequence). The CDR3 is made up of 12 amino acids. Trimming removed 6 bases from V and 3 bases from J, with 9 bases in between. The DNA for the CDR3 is TGCAGTGCGCCTAATCTTGGAAACACCATATATTTT. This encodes CSAPNLGNTIYF.

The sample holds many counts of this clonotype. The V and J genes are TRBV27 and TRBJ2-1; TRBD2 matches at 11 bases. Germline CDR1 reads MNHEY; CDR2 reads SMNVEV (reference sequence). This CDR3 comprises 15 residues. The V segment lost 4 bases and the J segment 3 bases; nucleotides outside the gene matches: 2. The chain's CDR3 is CASSYTSGGYNEQFF. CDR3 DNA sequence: TGTGCCAGCAGTTATACTAGCGGGGGCTACAATGAGCAGTTCTTC.

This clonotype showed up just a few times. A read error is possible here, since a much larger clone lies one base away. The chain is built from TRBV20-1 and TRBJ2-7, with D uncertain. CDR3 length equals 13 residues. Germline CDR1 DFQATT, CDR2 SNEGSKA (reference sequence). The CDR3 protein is CGAHGSISYEQYF. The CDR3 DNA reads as TGCGGTGCCCATGGCAGTATCTCCTACGAGCAGTACTTC.

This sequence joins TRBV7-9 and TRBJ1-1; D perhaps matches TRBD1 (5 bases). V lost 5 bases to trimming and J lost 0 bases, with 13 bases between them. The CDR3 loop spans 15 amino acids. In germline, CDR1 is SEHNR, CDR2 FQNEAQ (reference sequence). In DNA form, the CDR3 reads TGTGCCAGCAGCCCCCACAGGATCATGAACACTGAAGCTTTCTTT. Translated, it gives CASSPHRIMNTEAFF.

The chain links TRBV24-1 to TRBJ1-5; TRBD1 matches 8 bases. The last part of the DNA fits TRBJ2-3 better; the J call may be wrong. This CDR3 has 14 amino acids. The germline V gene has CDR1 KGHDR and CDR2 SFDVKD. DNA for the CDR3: TGTGCCACCAGTGACCCTGACAGGGGCTTTGCGCAGTATTTT. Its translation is CATSDPDRGFAQYF.

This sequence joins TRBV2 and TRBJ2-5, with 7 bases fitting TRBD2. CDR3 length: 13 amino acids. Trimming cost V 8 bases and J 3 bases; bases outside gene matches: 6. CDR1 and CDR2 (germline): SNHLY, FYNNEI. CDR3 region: CASAFLAEETQYF. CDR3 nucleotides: TGTGCCAGCGCCTTTCTAGCGGAAGAGACCCAGTACTTC.

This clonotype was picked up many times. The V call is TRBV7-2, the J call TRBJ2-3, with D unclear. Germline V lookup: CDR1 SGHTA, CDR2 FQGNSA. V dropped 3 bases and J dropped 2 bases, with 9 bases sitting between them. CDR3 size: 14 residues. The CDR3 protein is CASSFTDSTDTQYF. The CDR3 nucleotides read TGTGCCAGCAGCTTTACGGATTCCACAGATACGCAGTATTTT.

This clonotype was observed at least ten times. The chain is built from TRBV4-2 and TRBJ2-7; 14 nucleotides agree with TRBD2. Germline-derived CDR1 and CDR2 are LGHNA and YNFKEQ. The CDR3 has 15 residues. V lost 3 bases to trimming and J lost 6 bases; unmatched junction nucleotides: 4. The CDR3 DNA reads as TGTGCCAGCAGCCAGGGACTAGCGGGAGAAGTCGAGCAGTACTTC. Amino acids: CASSQGLAGEVEQYF.